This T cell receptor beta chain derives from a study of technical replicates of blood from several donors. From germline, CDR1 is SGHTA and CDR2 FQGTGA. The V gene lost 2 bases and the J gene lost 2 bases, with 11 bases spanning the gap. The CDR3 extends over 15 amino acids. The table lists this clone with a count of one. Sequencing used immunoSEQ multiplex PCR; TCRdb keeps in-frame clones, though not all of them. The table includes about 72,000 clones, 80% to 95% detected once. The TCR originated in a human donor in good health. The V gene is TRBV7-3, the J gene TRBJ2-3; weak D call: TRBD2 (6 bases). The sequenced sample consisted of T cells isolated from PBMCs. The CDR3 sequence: CASSLEAGFTDTQYF. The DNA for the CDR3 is TGTGCCAGCAGCTTAGAGGCGGGATTCACAGATACGCAGTATTTT. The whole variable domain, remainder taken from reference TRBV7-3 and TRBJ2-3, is GAGVSQTPSNKVTEKGKYVELRCDPISGHTALYWYRQSLGQGPEFLIYFQGTGAADDSGLPNDRFFAVRPEGSVSTLKIQRTERGDSAVYLCASSLEAGFTDTQYFGPGTRLTVL.